The clone carrying this T cell receptor beta chain has a count of ten or more. Its target is unknown. RNA transcripts served as template for amplifying TCR beta CDR3 sequences. In the first round, RT-PCR was carried out with HTBI primers, and a multiplex PCR formed the second round. MiXCR, applied by TCRdb to the multiplex PCR reads, yields one record per CDR3 protein. This sample has about 410,000 distinct CDR3 sequences, with about 16% found just once. This sample was included in a study of Graves' ophthalmopathy and Graves' hyperthyroidism. Regarding the study as a whole: At 70.59% sensitivity and over 72% specificity, the model predicted progression of the ophthalmopathy.

Having ophthalmopathy, the donors showed moderate-to-severe activity, CAS ≥3 and NOSPECS ≥4, with disease lasting under 3 months. Each diagnosis was determined on the basis of clinical symptoms, serum thyroxine, TRAb, thyroid ultrasound and orbital computed tomography. From fresh peripheral blood, over 9 ml in volume, the PBMCs were obtained. Germline loops: CDR1 MGHRA, CDR2 YSYEKL. The CDR3 extends over 16 amino acids. V gave up 3 bases and J gave up 6 bases; unmatched junction bases: 5. Sample: peripheral blood. The rearrangement links TRBV4-1 to TRBJ2-7; 16 nucleotides align to TRBD2. This clonotype was obtained from a young woman with Graves' ophthalmopathy. Here the CDR3 DNA reads TGCGCCAGCAGCCATGGGGGACTAGCGGGAGGGGGCGAGCAGTACTTC. Its translation: CASSHGGLAGGGEQYF.